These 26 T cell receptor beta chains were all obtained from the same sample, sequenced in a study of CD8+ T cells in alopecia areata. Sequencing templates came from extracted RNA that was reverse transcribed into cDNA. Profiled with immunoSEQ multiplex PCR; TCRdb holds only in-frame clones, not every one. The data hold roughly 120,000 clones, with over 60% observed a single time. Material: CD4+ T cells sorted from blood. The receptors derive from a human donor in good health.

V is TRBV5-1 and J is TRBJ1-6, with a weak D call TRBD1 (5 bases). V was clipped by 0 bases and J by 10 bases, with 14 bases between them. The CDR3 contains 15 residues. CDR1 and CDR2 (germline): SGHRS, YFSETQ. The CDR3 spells CASSLGFREVSPLHF. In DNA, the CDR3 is TGCGCCAGCAGCTTGGGTTTCAGGGAAGTGTCACCCCTCCACTTT.

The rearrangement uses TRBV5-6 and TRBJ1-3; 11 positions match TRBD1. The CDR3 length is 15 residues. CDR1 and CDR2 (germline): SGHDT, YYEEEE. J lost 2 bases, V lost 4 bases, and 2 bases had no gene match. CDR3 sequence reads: CASSPGQGAGNTIYF. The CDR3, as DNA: TGTGCCAGCAGCCCGGGACAGGGGGCTGGAAACACCATATATTTT.

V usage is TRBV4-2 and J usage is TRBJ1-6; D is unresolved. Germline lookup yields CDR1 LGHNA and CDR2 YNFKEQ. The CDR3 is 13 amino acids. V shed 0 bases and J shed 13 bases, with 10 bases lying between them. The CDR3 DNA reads TGTGCCAGCAGCCAAGAGGCCTTAAGTCCCCTCCACTTT. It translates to CASSQEALSPLHF.

In DNA form, the CDR3 reads TGCAGCGTCCCAAGGGTCCTAGCGGGAACAGATACGCAGTATTTT. It encodes CSVPRVLAGTDTQYF. The chain combines TRBV29-1 with TRBJ2-3; TRBD2 matches at 9 bases. V trimming: 6 bases; J trimming: 3 bases; junction bases outside the gene matches: 10. The CDR3 length is 15 residues. Germline CDR1 is SQVTM and CDR2 is ANQGSEA.

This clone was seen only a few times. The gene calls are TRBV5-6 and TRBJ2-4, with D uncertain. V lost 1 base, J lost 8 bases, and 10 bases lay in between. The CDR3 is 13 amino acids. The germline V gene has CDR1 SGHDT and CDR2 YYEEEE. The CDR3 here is CASSLRSTDIQYF. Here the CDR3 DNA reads TGTGCCAGCAGCTTGCGGTCAACGGACATTCAGTACTTC. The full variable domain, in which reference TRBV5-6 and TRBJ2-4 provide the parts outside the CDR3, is DAGVTQSPTHLIKTRGQQVTLRCSPKSGHDTVSWYQQALGQGPQFIFQYYEEEERQRGNFPDRFSGHQFPNYSSELNVNALLLGDSALYLCASSLRSTDIQYFGAGTRLSVL.

As DNA, the CDR3 is TGTGCCTCTGGCCGGGGCAATCAGCCCCAGCATTTT. Amino acid sequence: CASGRGNQPQHF. The V gene is TRBV30, the J gene TRBJ1-5; D is ambiguous. The CDR3 totals 12 residues. V shed 7 bases and J shed 2 bases, with 9 bases lying between them. The V gene's germline CDR1 is GTSNPN and CDR2 SVGIG (reference sequence).

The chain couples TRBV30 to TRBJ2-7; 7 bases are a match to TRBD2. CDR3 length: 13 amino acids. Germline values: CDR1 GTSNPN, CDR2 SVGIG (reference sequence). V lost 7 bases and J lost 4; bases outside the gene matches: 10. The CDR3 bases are TGTGCCTCGGGAGGAGGTTTCAGATACGAGCAGTACTTC. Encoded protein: CASGGGFRYEQYF.

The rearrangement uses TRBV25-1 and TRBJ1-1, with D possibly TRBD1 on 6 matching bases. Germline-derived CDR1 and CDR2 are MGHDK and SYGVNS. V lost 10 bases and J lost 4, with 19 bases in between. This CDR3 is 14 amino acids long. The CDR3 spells CATQTGQAGTEAFF. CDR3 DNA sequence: TGTGCCACCCAGACAGGCCAGGCCGGCACTGAAGCTTTCTTT. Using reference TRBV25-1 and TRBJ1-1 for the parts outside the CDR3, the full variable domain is EADIYQTPRYLVIGTGKKITLECSQTMGHDKMYWYQQDPGMELHLIHYSYGVNSTEKGDLSSESTVSRIRTEHFPLTLESARPSHTSQYLCATQTGQAGTEAFFGQGTRLTVV.

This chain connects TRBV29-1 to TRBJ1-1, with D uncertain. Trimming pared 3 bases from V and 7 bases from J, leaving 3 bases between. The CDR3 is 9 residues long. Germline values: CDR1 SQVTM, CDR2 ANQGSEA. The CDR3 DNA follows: TGCAGCGTTGACGTTGAAGCTTTCTTT. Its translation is CSVDVEAFF.

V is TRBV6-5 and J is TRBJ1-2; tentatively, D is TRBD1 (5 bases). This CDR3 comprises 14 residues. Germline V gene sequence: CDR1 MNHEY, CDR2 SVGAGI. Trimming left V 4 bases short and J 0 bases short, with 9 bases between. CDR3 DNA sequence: TGTGCCAGCAGTTTGGGACCCGCTAACTATGGCTACACCTTC. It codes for CASSLGPANYGYTF.

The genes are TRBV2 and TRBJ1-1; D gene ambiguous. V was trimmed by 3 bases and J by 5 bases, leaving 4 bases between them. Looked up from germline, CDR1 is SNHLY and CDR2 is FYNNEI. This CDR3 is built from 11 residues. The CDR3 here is CASSEWTEAFF. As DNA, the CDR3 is TGTGCCAGCAGTGAGTGGACTGAAGCTTTCTTT.

The CDR3 nucleotides are TGCGCCAGCAGCCAAGATACGACCAGGGGACCAGATACGCAGTATTTT. Residues: CASSQDTTRGPDTQYF. The gene calls are TRBV4-1 and TRBJ2-3, with D perhaps matching TRBD1 (6 bases). The CDR3 loop spans 16 amino acids. From germline, CDR1 is MGHRA and CDR2 YSYEKL. Deletions cut 0 bases from V and 4 bases from J, with 14 bases between.

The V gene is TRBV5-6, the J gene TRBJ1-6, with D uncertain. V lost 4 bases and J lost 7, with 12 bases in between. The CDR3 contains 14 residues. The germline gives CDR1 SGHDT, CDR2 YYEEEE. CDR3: CASSVLSSNSPLHF. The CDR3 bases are TGTGCCAGCAGCGTACTATCAAGCAATTCACCCCTCCACTTT.

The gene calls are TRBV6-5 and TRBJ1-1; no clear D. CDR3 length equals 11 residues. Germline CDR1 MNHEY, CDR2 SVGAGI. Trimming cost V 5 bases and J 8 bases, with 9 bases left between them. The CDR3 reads CASSQTREAFF. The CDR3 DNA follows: TGTGCCAGCAGTCAGACTAGGGAAGCTTTCTTT.

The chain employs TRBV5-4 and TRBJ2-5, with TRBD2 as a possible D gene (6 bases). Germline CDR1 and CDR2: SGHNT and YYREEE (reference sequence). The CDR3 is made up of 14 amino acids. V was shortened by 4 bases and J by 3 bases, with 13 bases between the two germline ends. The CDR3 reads CASSLIGGKETQYF. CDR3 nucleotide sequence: TGTGCCAGCAGCCTGATTGGGGGGAAAGAGACCCAGTACTTC.

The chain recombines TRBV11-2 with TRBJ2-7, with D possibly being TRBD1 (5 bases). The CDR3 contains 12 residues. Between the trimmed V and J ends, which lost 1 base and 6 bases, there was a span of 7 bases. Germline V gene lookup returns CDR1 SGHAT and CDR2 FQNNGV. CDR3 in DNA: TGTGCCAGCAGCTTAGGAAGGGGCGAGCAGTACTTC. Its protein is CASSLGRGEQYF.

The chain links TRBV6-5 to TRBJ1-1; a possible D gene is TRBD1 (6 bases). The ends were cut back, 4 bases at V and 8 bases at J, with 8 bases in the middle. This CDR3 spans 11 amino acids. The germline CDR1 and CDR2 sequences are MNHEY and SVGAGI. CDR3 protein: CASSSTGEAFF. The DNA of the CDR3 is TGTGCCAGCAGTTCGACAGGCGAAGCTTTCTTT.

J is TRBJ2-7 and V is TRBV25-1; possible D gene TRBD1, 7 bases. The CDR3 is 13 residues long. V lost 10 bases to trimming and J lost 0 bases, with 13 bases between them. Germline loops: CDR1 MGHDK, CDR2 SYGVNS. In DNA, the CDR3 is TGTGCCACCCGACAGGGAGGCTCCTACGAGCAGTACTTC. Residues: CATRQGGSYEQYF.

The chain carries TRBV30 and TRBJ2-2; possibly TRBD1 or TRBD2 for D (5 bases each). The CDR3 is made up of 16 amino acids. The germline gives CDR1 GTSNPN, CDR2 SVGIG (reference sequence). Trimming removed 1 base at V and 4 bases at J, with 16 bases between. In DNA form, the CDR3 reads TGTGCCTGGAGTGATCAGGGAGCCCGGCTCACCGGGGAGCTGTTTTTT. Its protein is CAWSDQGARLTGELFF.

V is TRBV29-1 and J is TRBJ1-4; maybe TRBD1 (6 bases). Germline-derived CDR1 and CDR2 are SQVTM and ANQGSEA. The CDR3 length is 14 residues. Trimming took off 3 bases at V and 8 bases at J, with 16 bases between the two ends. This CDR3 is CSVESLGGGEKLFF. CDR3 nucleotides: TGCAGCGTTGAGTCGCTAGGGGGGGGAGAAAAACTGTTTTTT.

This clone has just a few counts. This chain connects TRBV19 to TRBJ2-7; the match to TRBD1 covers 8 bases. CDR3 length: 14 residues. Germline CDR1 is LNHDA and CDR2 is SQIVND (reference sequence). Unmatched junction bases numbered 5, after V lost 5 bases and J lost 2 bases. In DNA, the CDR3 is TGTGCCAGTAGTCCCCGGGACAGGACCTACGAGCAGTACTTC. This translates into CASSPRDRTYEQYF.

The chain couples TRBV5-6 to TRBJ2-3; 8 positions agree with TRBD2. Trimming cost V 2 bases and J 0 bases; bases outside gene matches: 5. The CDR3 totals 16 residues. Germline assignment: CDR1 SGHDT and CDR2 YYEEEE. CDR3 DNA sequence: TGTGCCAGCAGCTTTGACACTAGCGGAAGCACAGATACGCAGTATTTT. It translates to CASSFDTSGSTDTQYF.

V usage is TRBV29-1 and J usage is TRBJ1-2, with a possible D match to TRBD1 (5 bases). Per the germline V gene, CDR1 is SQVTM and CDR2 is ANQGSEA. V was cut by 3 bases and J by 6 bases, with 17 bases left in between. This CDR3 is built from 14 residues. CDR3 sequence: CSVDPGASGDGYTF. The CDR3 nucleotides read TGCAGCGTTGACCCCGGGGCATCGGGCGATGGCTACACCTTC.

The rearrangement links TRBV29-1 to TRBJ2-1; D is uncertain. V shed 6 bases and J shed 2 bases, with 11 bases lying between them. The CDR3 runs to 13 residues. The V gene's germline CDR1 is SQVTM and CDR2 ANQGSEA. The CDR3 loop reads CSVSGGPYNEQFF. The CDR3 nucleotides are TGCAGCGTATCGGGTGGCCCCTACAATGAGCAGTTCTTC.

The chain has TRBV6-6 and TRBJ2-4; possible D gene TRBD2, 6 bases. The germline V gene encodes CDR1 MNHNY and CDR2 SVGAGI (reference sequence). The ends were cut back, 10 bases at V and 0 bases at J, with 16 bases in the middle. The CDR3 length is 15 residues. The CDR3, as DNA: TGTGCCAACCAGGAGGGAGTTTTAGCCAAAAACATTCAGTACTTC. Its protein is CANQEGVLAKNIQYF.

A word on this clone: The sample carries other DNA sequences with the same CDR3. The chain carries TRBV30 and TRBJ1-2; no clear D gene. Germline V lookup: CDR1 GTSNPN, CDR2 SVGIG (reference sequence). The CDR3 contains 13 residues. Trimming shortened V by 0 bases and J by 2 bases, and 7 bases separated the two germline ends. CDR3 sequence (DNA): TGTGCCTGGAGTGTGGACGAGAACTATGGCTACACCTTC. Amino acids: CAWSVDENYGYTF. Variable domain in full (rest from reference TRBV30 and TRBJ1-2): SQTIHQWPATLVQPVGSPLSLECTVEGTSNPNLYWYRQAAGRGLQLLFYSVGIGQISSEVPQNLSASRPQDRQFILSSKKLLLSDSGFYLCAWSVDENYGYTFGSGTRLTVV.